This is a list of T cell receptor beta chains from one sample in a study of T cells after yellow fever vaccination. In TCRdb, the 5' RACE reads were re-called with MiXCR into one record per CDR3 protein. The sample includes hundreds of thousands of distinct CDR3 sequences, just over 20% seen only once; the top ten take 15% to 20%. Material: PBMCs, obtained 21 days after the first yellow fever vaccination. The receptors were sampled from a man younger than 30 who received the YFV17D yellow fever vaccine. CDR3s include the opening cysteine and the closing phenylalanine or tryptophan. A D gene is named only where the DNA matches it firmly. Rows give clone size only sometimes, using once, few, many, or a class for an expanded clone.

abundance: few
j_gene: TRBJ2-3
v_gene: TRBV10-3
d_gene: -
CDR3aa: CAISSGRKPTDTQYF
CDR3nt: TGTGCCATCAGTTCTGGCCGGAAACCCACAGATACGCAGTATTTT

abundance: -
j_gene: TRBJ2-1
v_gene: TRBV4-3
d_gene: TRBD2
CDR3aa: CASSQRGLANEQFF
CDR3nt: TGCGCCAGCAGCCAGCGGGGGTTGGCCAATGAGCAGTTCTTC

abundance: few
j_gene: TRBJ2-5
v_gene: TRBV12-3/TRBV12-4
d_gene: -
CDR3aa: CASSQEEQETQYF
CDR3nt: TGTGCCAGCAGCCAAGAGGAGCAAGAGACCCAGTACTTC

abundance: few
j_gene: TRBJ1-3
v_gene: TRBV9
d_gene: -
CDR3aa: CASSEGSSGNTIYF
CDR3nt: TGTGCCAGCAGCGAGGGAAGCTCTGGAAACACCATATATTTT

abundance: -
j_gene: TRBJ2-5
v_gene: TRBV29-1
d_gene: -
CDR3aa: CSALGEETQYF
CDR3nt: TGCAGCGCCCTAGGAGAAGAGACCCAGTACTTC

abundance: -
j_gene: TRBJ2-3
v_gene: TRBV10-3
d_gene: TRBD1
CDR3aa: CATSDRVGTDTQYF
CDR3nt: TGTGCCACCTCTGACAGGGTTGGCACAGATACGCAGTATTTT

abundance: -
j_gene: TRBJ2-5
v_gene: TRBV20-1
d_gene: -
CDR3aa: CSARDWQEETQYF
CDR3nt: TGCAGTGCTAGAGATTGGCAGGAAGAGACCCAGTACTTC

abundance: -
j_gene: TRBJ1-5
v_gene: TRBV12-3/TRBV12-4
d_gene: -
CDR3aa: CASSSGTSSNQPQHF
CDR3nt: TGTGCCAGCAGTTCGGGGACGTCAAGCAATCAGCCCCAGCATTTT

abundance: few
j_gene: TRBJ2-5
v_gene: TRBV24-1
d_gene: TRBD2
CDR3aa: CATSDTLAVPSETQYF
CDR3nt: TGTGCCACCAGTGACACACTAGCGGTCCCCAGCGAGACCCAGTACTTC

abundance: -
j_gene: TRBJ2-1
v_gene: TRBV29-1
d_gene: -
CDR3aa: CSVSTHRDTEQFF
CDR3nt: TGCAGCGTTTCGACCCACAGGGATACGGAGCAGTTCTTC

abundance: -
j_gene: TRBJ1-1
v_gene: TRBV9
d_gene: -
CDR3aa: CASSAFTGLLNTEAFF
CDR3nt: TGTGCCAGCAGCGCCTTCACCGGGTTGTTGAACACTGAAGCTTTCTTT

abundance: few
j_gene: TRBJ2-1
v_gene: TRBV6-2/TRBV6-3
d_gene: TRBD2
CDR3aa: CASSYSASGGPQGEQFF
CDR3nt: TGTGCCAGCAGTTACTCGGCTAGCGGGGGCCCACAAGGTGAGCAGTTCTTC

abundance: few
j_gene: TRBJ2-5
v_gene: TRBV12-3/TRBV12-4
d_gene: TRBD2
CDR3aa: CASSFTGLAGRETQYF
CDR3nt: TGTGCCAGCAGTTTCACGGGACTAGCGGGCCGAGAGACCCAGTACTTC

abundance: -
j_gene: TRBJ2-3
v_gene: TRBV18
d_gene: -
CDR3aa: CASSPTPGGTDTQYF
CDR3nt: TGTGCCAGCTCACCTACCCCGGGGGGCACAGATACGCAGTATTTT

abundance: few
j_gene: TRBJ1-1
v_gene: TRBV12-3/TRBV12-4
d_gene: -
CDR3aa: CASLIYGPRSEAFF
CDR3nt: TGTGCCAGCTTAATCTATGGCCCGAGGAGTGAAGCTTTCTTT

abundance: many
j_gene: TRBJ2-7
v_gene: TRBV12-3/TRBV12-4
d_gene: -
CDR3aa: CASRQARYPNSYEQYF
CDR3nt: TGTGCCAGCAGGCAGGCCCGATACCCCAATTCCTACGAGCAGTACTTC

abundance: few
j_gene: TRBJ2-5
v_gene: TRBV12-3/TRBV12-4
d_gene: -
CDR3aa: CASRIRGETQYF
CDR3nt: TGTGCCAGCAGGATCAGGGGAGAGACCCAGTACTTC

abundance: few
j_gene: TRBJ2-5
v_gene: TRBV20-1
d_gene: TRBD2
CDR3aa: CSAPPSGARQETQYF
CDR3nt: TGCAGTGCCCCTCCTAGCGGGGCCCGCCAGGAGACCCAGTACTTC

abundance: -
j_gene: TRBJ2-3
v_gene: TRBV28
d_gene: -
CDR3aa: CASSLVGRVDTQYF
CDR3nt: TGTGCCAGCAGTTTGGTGGGGCGGGTAGATACGCAGTATTTT

abundance: -
j_gene: TRBJ2-1
v_gene: TRBV7-2
d_gene: TRBD2
CDR3aa: CAEGALAGNEQFF
CDR3nt: TGTGCCGAGGGGGCCCTAGCGGGGAATGAGCAGTTCTTC

abundance: -
j_gene: TRBJ1-1
v_gene: TRBV6-1
d_gene: TRBD1
CDR3aa: CASSQTGIGNTEAFF
CDR3nt: TGTGCCAGCAGCCAGACAGGGATAGGGAACACTGAAGCTTTCTTT